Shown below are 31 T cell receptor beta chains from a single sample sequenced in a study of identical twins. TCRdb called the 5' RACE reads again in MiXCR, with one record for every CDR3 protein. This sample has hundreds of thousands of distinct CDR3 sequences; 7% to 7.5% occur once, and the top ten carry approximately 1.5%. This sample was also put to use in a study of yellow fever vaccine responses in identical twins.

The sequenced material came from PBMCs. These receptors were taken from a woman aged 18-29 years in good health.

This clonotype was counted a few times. DNA of the CDR3: TGCAGTGCTACCAGACGACTAGCGGGAGCGGGAGATACGCAGTATTTT. Translating it yields CSATRRLAGAGDTQYF. The chain links TRBV20-1 to TRBJ2-3, with 12 bases fitting TRBD2. The CDR3 is made up of 16 amino acids. The J segment lost 5 bases and the V segment lost 4 bases, leaving 10 bases of the junction unmatched. The germline V gene encodes CDR1 DFQATT and CDR2 SNEGSKA (reference sequence).

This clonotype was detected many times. Here the CDR3 reads CASSLWGLAGAADTQYF. The CDR3 DNA sequence: TGTGCCAGCAGTTTATGGGGACTAGCGGGAGCGGCAGATACGCAGTATTTT. The rearrangement joins TRBV28 to TRBJ2-3; 14 bases are a match to TRBD2. The CDR3 consists of 17 residues. The V segment lost 0 bases and the J segment 4 bases; nucleotides outside the gene matches: 3. Germline V gene lookup returns CDR1 MDHEN and CDR2 SYDVKM.

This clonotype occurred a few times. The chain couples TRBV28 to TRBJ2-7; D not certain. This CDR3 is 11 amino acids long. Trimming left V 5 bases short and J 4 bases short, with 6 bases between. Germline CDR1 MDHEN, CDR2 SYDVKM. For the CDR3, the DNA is TGTGCCAGCAGTAGGGCTTACGAGCAGTACGTC. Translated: CASSRAYEQYV.

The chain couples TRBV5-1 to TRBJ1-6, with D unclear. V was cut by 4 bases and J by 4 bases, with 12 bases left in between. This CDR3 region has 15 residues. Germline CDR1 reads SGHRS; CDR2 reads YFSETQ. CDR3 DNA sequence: TGCGCCAGCAGCAATGGAGGCTTATATAATTCACCCCTCCACTTT. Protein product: CASSNGGLYNSPLHF.

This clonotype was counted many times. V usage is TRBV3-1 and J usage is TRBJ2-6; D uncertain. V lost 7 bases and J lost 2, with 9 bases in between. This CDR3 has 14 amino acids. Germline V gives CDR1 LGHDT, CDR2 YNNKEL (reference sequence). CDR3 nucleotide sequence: TGTGCCAGCACTTCGGCAGCTGGGGCCAACGTCCTGACTTTC. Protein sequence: CASTSAAGANVLTF.

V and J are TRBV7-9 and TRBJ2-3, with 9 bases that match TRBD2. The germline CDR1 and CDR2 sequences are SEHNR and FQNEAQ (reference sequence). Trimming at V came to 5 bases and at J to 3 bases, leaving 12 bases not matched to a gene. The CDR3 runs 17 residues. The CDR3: CASSASPSGVGTDTQYF. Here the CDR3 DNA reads TGTGCCAGCAGCGCCTCACCTAGCGGGGTGGGGACAGATACGCAGTATTTT.

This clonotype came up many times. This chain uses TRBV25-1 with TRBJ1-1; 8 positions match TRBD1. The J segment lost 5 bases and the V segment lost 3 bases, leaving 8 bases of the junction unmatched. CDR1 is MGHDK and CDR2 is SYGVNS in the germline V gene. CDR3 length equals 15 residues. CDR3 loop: CASSEATGARTEAFF. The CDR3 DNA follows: TGTGCCAGCAGTGAGGCGACAGGGGCGAGGACTGAAGCTTTCTTT. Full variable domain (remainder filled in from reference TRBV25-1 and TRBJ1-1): EADIYQTPRYLVIGTGKKITLECSQTMGHDKMYWYQQDPGMELHLIHYSYGVNSTEKGDLSSESTVSRIRTEHFPLTLESARPSHTSQYLCASSEATGARTEAFFGQGTRLTVV.

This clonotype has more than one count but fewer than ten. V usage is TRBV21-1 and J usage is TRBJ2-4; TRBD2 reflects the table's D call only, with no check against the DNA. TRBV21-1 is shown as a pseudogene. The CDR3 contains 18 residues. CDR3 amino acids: CASSKGSRGGIVKNIQYF. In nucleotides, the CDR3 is TGTGCCAGCAGCAAAGGAAGCCGGGGGGGGATCGTCAAAAACATTCAGTACTTC.

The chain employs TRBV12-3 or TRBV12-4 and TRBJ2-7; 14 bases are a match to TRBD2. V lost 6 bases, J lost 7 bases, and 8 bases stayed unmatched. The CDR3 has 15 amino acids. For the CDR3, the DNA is TGTGCCAGCAGCCTGGGACTAGCGGGAGTGGGAGAGCAGTACTTC. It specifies CASSLGLAGVGEQYF.

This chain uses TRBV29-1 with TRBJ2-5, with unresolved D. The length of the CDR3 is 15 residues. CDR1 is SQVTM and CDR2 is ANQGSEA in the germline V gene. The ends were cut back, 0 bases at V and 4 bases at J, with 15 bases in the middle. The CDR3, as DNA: TGCAGCGTTGAAGATCTAGGACGAGCAACAGAGACCCAGTACTTC. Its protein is CSVEDLGRATETQYF.

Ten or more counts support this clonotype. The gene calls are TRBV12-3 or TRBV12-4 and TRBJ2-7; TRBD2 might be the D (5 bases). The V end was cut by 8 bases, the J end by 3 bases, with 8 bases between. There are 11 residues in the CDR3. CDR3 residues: CASLRDYEQYF. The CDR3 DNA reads TGTGCCAGCCTCCGGGACTACGAGCAGTACTTC.

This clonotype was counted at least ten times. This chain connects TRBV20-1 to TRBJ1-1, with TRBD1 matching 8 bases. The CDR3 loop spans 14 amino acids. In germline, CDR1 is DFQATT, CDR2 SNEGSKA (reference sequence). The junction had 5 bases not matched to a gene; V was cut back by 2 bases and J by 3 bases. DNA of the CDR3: TGCAGTGCTAGACAGGGGGCGAGGGACACTGAAGCTTTCTTT. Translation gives CSARQGARDTEAFF.

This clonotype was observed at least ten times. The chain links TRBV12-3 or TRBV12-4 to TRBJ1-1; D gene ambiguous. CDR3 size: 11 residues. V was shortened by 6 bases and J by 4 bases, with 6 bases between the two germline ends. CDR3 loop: CASSLSTEAFF. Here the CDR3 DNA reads TGTGCCAGCAGCTTAAGCACTGAAGCTTTCTTT.

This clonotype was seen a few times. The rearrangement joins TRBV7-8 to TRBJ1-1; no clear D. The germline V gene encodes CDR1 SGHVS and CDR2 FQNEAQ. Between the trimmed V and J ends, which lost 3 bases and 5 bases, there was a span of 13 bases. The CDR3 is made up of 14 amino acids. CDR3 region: CASSLNPGRTEAFF. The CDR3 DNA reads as TGTGCCAGCAGCTTGAATCCTGGGCGGACTGAAGCTTTCTTT. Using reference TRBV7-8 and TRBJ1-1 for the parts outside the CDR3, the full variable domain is GAGVSQSPRYKVAKRGQDVALRCDPISGHVSLFWYQQALGQGPEFLTYFQNEAQLDKSGLPSDRFFAERPEGSVSTLKIQRTQQEDSAVYLCASSLNPGRTEAFFGQGTRLTVV.

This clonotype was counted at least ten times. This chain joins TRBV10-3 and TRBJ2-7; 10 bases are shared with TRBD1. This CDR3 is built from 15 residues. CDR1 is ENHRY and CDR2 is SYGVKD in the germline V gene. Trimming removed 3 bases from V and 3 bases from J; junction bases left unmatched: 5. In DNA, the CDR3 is TGTGCCATCAGTGACTCGGACAGGGGGGACTACGAGCAGTACGTC. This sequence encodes CAISDSDRGDYEQYV.

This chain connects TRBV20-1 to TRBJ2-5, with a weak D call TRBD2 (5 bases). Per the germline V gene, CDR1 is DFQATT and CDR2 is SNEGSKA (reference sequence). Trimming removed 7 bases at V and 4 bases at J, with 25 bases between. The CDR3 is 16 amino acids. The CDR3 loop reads CSGRDSRPGLGETQYF. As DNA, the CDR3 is TGCAGTGGTCGGGATAGTCGACCCGGTCTTGGAGAGACCCAGTACTTC.

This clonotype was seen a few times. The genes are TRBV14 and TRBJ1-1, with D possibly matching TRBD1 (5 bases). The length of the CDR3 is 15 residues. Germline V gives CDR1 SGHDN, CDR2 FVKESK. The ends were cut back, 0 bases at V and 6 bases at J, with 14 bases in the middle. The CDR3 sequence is CASSQEGTPGSEAFF. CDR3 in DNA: TGTGCCAGCAGCCAAGAAGGGACGCCGGGATCTGAAGCTTTCTTT.

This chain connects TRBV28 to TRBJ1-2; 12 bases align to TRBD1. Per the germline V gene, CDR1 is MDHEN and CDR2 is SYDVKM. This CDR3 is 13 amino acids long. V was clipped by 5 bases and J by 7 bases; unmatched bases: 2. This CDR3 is CASSEGQGAGYTF. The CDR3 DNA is TGTGCCAGCAGTGAGGGACAGGGGGCTGGCTACACCTTC.

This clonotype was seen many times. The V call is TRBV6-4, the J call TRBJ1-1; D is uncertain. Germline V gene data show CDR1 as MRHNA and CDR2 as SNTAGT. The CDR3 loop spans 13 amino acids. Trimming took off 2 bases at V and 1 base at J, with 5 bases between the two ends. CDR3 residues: CASSDPPNTEAFF. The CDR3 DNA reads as TGTGCCAGCAGTGACCCCCCGAACACTGAAGCTTTCTTT.

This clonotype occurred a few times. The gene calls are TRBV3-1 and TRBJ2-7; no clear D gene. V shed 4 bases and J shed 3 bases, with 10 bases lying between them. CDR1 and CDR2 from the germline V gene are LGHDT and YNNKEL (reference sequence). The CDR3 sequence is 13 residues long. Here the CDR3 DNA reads TGTGCCAGCAGCCCCGTTTTGTACTACGAGCAGTACTTC. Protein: CASSPVLYYEQYF.

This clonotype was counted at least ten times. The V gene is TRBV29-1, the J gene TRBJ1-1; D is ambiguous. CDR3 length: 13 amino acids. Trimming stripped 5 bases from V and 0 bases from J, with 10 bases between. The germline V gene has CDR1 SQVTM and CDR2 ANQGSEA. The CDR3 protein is CSVCWNMNTEAFF. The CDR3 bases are TGCAGCGTTTGTTGGAACATGAACACTGAAGCTTTCTTT.

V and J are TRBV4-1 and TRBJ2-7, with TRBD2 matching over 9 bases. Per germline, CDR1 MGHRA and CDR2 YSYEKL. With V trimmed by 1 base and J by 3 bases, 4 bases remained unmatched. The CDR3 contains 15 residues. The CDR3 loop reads CASSQGVSGSYEQYF. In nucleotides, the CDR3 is TGCGCCAGCAGCCAAGGCGTTAGCGGGAGCTACGAGCAGTACTTC.

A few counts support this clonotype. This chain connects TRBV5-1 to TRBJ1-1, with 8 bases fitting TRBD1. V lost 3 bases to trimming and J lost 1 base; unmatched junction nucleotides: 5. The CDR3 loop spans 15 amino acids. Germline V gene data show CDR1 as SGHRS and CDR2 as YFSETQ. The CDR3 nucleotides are TGCGCCAGCAGCTACCGGACAGGGTCGAACACTGAAGCTTTCTTT. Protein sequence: CASSYRTGSNTEAFF.

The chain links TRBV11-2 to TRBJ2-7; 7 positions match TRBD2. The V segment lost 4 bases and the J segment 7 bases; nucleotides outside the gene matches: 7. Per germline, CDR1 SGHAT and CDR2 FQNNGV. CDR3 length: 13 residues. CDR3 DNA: TGTGCCAGCAGCTCGACTAGCACGAGGGAGCAGTACTTC. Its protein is CASSSTSTREQYF.

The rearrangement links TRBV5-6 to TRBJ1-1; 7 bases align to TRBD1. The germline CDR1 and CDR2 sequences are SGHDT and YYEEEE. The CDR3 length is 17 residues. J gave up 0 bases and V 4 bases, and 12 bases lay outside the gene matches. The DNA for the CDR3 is TGTGCCAGCAGCCGGACAGGTTTTTCCTCCATGAACACTGAAGCTTTCTTT. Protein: CASSRTGFSSMNTEAFF.

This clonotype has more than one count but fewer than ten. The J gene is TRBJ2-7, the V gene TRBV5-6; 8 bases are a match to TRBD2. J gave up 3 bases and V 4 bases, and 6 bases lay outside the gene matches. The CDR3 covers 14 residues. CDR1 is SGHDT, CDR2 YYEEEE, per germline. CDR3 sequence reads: CASSEGLDLYEQYV. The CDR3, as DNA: TGTGCCAGCAGCGAGGGACTAGACCTCTACGAGCAGTACGTC.

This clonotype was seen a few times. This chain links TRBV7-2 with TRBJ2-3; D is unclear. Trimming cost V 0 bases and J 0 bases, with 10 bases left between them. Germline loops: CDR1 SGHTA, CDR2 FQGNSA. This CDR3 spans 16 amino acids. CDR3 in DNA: TGTGCCAGCAGCTTAGCGACGGCATCTAGCACAGATACGCAGTATTTT. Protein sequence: CASSLATASSTDTQYF.

The CDR3 spells CASRQEGDTQYF. CDR3 DNA: TGTGCCAGCAGACAGGAAGGCGATACGCAGTATTTT. The chain uses TRBV6-1 and TRBJ2-3, with D possibly TRBD1 on 5 matching bases. CDR1 is MNHNS, CDR2 SASEGT, per germline. The CDR3 consists of 12 residues. Trimming stripped 6 bases from V and 6 bases from J, with 10 bases between.

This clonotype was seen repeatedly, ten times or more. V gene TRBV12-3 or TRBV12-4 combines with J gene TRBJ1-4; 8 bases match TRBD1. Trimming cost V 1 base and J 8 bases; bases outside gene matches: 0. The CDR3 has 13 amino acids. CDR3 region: CASSLGQGEKLFF. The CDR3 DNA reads TGTGCCAGCAGTTTAGGACAGGGGGAAAAACTGTTTTTT.

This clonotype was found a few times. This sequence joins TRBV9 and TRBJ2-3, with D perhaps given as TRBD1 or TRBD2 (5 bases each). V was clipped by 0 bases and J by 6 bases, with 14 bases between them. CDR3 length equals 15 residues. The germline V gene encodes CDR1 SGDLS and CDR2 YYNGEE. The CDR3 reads CASSVAGTPRDTQYF. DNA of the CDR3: TGTGCCAGCAGCGTAGCTGGGACCCCGCGGGATACGCAGTATTTT.

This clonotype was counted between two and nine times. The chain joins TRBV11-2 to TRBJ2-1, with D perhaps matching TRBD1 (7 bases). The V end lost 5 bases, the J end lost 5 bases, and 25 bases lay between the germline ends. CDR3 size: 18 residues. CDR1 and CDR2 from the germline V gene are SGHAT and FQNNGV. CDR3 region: CASSLRQGWRGRHNEQFF. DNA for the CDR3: TGTGCCAGCAGCCTCCGACAGGGTTGGCGGGGAAGACACAATGAGCAGTTCTTC.